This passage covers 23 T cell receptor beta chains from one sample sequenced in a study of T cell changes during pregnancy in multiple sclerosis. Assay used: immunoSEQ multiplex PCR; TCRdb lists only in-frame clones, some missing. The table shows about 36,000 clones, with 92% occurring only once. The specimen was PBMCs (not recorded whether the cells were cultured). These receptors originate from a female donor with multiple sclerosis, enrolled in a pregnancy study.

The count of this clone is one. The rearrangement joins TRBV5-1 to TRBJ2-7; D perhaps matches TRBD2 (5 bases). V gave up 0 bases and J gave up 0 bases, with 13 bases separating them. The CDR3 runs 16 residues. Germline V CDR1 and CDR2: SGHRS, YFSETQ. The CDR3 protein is CASSLARAEISYEQYF. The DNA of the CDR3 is TGCGCCAGCAGCTTGGCGAGGGCTGAGATCTCCTACGAGCAGTACTTC.

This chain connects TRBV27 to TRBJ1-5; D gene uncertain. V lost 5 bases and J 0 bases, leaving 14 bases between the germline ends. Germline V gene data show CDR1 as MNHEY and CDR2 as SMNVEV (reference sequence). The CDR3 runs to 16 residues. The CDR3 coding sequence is TGTGCCAGCAGTCCGCGACCGAGATATAGCAATCAGCCCCAGCATTTT. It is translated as CASSPRPRYSNQPQHF.

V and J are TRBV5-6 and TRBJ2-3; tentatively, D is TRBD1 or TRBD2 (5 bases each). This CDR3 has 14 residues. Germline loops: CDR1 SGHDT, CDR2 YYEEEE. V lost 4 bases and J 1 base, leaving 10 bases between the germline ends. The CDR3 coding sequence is TGTGCCAGCAGCCGGGACGGTGGCACAGATACGCAGTATTTT. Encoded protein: CASSRDGGTDTQYF.

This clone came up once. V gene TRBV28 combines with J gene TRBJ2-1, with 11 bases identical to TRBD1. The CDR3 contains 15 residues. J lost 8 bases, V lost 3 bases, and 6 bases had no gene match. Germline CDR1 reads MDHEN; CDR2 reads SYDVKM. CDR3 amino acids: CASSFPGQGEDEQFF. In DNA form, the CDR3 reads TGTGCCAGCAGTTTCCCGGGACAGGGGGAGGATGAGCAGTTCTTC.

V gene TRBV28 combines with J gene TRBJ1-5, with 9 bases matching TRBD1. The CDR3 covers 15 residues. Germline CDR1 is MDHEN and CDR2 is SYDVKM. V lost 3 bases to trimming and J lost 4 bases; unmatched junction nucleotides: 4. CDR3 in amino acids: CASSFPGQGNQPQHF. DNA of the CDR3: TGTGCCAGCAGTTTCCCTGGACAGGGGAATCAGCCCCAGCATTTT.

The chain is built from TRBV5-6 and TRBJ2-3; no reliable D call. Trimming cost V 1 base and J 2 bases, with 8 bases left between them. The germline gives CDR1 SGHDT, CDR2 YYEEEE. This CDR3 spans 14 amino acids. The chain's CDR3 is CASSLSRLTDTQYF. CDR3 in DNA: TGTGCCAGCAGCTTGAGCCGTCTCACAGATACGCAGTATTTT.

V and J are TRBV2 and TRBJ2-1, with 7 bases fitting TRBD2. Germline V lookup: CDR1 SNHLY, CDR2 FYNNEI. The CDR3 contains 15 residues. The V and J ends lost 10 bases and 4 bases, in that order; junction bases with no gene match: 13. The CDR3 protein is CANSRGSSGYNEQFF. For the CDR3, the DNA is TGTGCCAATTCTCGCGGGAGTTCGGGTTACAATGAGCAGTTCTTC.

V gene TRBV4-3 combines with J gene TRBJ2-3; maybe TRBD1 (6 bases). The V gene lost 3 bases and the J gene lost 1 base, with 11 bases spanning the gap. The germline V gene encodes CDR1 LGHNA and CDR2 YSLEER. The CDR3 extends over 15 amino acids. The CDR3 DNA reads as TGCGCCAGCAGCCAGGAACAGGGCCGCACAGATACGCAGTATTTT. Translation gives CASSQEQGRTDTQYF.

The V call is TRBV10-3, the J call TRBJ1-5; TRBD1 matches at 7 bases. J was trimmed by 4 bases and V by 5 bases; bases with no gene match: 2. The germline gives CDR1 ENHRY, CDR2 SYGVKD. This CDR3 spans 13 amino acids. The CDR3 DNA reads TGTGCCATCAGTCCGGGACAGAATCAGCCCCAGCATTTT. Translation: CAISPGQNQPQHF.

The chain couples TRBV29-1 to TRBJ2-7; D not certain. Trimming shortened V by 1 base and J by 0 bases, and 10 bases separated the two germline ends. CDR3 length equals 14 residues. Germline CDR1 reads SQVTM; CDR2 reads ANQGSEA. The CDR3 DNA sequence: TGCAGCGTTGAAGCTGGCGTGGTCTCCTACGAGCAGTACTTC. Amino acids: CSVEAGVVSYEQYF.

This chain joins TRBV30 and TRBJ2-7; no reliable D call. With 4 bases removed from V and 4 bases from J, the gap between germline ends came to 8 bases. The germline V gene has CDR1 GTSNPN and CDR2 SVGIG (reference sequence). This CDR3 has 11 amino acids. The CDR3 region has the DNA TGTGCCTGGACCTCGGCGTACGAGCAGTACTTC. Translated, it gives CAWTSAYEQYF.

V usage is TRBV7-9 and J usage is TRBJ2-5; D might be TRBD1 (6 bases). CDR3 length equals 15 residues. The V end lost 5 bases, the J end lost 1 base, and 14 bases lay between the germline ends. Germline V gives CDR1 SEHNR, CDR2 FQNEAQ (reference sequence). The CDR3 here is CASSETGLVQETQYF. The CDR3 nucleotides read TGTGCCAGCAGCGAAACAGGGCTGGTCCAAGAGACCCAGTACTTC.

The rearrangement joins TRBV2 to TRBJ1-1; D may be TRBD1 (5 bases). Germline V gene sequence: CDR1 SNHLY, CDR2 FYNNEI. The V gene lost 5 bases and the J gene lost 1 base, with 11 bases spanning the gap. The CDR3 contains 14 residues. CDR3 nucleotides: TGTGCCAGCAGTAACATCCAGGGGAACACTGAAGCTTTCTTT. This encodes CASSNIQGNTEAFF. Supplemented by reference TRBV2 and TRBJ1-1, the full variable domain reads EPEVTQTPSHQVTQMGQEVILRCVPISNHLYFYWYRQILGQKVEFLVSFYNNEISEKSEIFDDQFSVERPDGSNFTLKIRSTKLEDSAMYFCASSNIQGNTEAFFGQGTRLTVV.

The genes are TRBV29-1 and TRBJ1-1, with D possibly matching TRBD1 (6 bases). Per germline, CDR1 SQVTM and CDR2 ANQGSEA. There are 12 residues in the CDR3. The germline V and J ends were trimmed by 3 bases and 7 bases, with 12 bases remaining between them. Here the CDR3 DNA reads TGCAGCGTTGACAGGGGTGGGATTGAAGCTTTCTTT. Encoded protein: CSVDRGGIEAFF.

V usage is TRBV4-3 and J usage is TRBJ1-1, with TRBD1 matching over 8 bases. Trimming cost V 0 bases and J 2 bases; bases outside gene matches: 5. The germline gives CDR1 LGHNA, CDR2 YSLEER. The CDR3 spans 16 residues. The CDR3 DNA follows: TGCGCCAGCAGCCAAGATTGGACAGGGTACAACACTGAAGCTTTCTTT. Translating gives CASSQDWTGYNTEAFF.

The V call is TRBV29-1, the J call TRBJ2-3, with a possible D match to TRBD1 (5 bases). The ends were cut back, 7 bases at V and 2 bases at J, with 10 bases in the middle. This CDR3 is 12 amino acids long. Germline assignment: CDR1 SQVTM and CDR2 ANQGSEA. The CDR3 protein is CSARQYTDTQYF. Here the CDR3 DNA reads TGCAGCGCACGACAGTACACAGATACGCAGTATTTT.

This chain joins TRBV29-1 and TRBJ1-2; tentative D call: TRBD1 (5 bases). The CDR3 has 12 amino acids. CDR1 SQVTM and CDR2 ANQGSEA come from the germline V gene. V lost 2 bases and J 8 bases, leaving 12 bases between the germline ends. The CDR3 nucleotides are TGCAGCGTTGAAAGACCCGGGGGGGGCTACACCTTC. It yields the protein CSVERPGGGYTF.

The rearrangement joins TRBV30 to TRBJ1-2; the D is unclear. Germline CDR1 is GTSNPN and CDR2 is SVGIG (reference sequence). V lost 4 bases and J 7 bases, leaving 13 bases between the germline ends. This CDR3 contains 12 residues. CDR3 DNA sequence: TGTGCCTGGAACGTCGCGATGTTTGGCTACACCTTC. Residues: CAWNVAMFGYTF.

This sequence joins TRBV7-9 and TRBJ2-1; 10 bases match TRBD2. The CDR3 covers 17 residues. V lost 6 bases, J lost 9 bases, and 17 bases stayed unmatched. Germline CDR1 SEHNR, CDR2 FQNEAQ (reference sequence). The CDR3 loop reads CASSELAGSGMFGEQFF. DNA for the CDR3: TGTGCCAGCAGTGAACTAGCGGGATCCGGGATGTTTGGTGAGCAGTTCTTC.

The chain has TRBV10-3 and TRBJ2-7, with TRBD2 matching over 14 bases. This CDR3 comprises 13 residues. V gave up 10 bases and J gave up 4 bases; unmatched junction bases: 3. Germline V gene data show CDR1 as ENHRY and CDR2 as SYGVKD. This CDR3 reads CATRLAGGYEQYF. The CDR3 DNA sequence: TGTGCCACCCGACTAGCGGGAGGGTACGAGCAGTACTTC.

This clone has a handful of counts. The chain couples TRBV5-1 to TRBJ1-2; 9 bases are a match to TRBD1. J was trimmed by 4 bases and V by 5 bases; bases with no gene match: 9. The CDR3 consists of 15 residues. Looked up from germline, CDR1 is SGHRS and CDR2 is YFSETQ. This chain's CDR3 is CASSQDRGSAYGYTF. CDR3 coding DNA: TGCGCCAGCAGTCAGGACAGGGGTTCGGCCTATGGCTACACCTTC.

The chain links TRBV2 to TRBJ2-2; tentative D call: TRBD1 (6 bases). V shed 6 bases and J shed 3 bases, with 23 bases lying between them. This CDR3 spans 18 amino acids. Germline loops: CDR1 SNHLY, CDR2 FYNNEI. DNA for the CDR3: TGTGCCAGCAGGGCCCGGTTAGGACAGAGGGCCTACACCGGGGAGCTGTTTTTT. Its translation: CASRARLGQRAYTGELFF.

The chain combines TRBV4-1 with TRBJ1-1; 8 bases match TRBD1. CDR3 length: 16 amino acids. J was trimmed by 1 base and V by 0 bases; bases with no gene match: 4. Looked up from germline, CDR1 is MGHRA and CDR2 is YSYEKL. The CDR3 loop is CASSQERGTGNTEAFF. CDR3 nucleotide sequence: TGCGCCAGCAGCCAAGAGAGGGGGACAGGGAACACTGAAGCTTTCTTT.